The clone carrying this T cell receptor beta chain has ten or more counts. Its antigen is unknown. Template material for amplifying TCR beta CDR3 regions consisted of RNA transcripts. First-round RT-PCR targeting the TCR CDR3 was performed with the HTBI primer set. A single record per CDR3 protein comes from TCRdb applying MiXCR to the multiplex PCR reads. The table has a few hundred thousand distinct CDR3 sequences, 14% seen once. In making diagnoses, clinical symptoms, serum thyroxine and TRAb, thyroid ultrasound and orbital computed tomography were all used. It was less than 13 ml of fresh peripheral blood that supplied the PBMCs. This sample was taken from a study of T cells in Graves' hyperthyroidism and ophthalmopathy. For the study at large: Blood was drawn when the patient was first diagnosed and still untreated. Findings and caveats of the study: Most clonotypes expanded in thyroid above 0.001 were likewise present in blood.

The origin of this receptor is a woman between 40 and 50 years old with Graves' hyperthyroidism. Input material: blood.

The CDR3 DNA follows: TGTGCCAGCAGGTGGCGGGAGTCCTACAATGAGCAGTTCTTC. This gives the protein CASRWRESYNEQFF. This chain links TRBV28 with TRBJ2-1; 7 nucleotides match TRBD2. CDR1 is MDHEN, CDR2 SYDVKM, per germline. The V and J ends lost 6 bases and 1 base, in that order; junction bases with no gene match: 3. The CDR3 contains 14 residues.